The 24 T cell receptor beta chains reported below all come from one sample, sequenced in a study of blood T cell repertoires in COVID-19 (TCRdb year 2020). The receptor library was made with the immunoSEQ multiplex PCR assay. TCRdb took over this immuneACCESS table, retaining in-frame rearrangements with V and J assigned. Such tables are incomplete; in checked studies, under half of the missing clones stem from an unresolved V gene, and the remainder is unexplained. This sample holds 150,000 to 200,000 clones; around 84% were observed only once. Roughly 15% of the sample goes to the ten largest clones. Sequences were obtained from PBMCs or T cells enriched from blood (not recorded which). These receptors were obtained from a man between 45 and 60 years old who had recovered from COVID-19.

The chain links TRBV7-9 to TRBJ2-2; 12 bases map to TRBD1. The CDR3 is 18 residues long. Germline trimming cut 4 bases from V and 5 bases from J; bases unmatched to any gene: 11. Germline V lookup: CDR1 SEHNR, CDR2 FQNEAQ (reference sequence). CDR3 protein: CASSSIGTGGARTGELFF. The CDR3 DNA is TGTGCCAGCAGCTCCATTGGGACAGGGGGCGCTCGGACCGGGGAGCTGTTTTTT.

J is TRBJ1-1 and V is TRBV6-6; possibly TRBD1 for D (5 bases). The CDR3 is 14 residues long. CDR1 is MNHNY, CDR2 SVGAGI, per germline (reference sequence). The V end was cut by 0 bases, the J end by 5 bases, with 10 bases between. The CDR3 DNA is TGTGCCAGCAGTTACTCCTCGGGGGGAACTGAAGCTTTCTTT. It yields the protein CASSYSSGGTEAFF.

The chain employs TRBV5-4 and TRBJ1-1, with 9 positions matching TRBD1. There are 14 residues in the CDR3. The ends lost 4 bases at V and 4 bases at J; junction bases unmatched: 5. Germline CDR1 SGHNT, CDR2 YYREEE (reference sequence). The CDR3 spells CASSKGQGITEAFF. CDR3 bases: TGTGCCAGCAGCAAGGGACAGGGCATCACTGAAGCTTTCTTT.

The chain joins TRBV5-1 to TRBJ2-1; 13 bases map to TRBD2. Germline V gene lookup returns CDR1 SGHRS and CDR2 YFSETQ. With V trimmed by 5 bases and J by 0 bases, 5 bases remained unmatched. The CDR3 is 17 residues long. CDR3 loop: CASSTGLAGSSYNEQFF. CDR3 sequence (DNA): TGCGCCAGCAGTACGGGACTAGCGGGGAGCTCCTACAATGAGCAGTTCTTC.

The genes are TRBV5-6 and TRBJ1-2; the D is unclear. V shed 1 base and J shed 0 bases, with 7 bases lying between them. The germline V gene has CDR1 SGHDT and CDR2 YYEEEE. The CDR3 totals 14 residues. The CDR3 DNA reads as TGTGCCAGCAGCTTGAACGTAGCTAACTATGGCTACACCTTC. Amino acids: CASSLNVANYGYTF.

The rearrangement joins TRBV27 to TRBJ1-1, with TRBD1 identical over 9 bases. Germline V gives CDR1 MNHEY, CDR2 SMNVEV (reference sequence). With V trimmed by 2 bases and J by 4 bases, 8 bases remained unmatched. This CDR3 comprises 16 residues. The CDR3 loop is CASSLGPMGQGTEAFF. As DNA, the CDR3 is TGTGCCAGCAGTTTAGGGCCGATGGGACAGGGCACTGAAGCTTTCTTT.

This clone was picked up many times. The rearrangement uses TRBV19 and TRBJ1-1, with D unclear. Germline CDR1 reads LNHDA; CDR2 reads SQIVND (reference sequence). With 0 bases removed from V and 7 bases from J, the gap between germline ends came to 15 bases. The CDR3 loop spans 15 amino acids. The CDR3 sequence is CASSIDGRGNGEAFF. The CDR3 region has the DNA TGTGCCAGTAGTATAGATGGTCGAGGGAACGGTGAAGCTTTCTTT.

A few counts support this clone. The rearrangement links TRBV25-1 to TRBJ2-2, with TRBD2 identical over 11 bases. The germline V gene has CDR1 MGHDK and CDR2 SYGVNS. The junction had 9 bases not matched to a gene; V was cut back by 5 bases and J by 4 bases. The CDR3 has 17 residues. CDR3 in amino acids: CASSFSGGARSTGELFF. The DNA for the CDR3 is TGTGCCAGCAGTTTTAGCGGGGGGGCTAGGAGCACCGGGGAGCTGTTTTTT. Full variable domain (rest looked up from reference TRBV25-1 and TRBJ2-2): EADIYQTPRYLVIGTGKKITLECSQTMGHDKMYWYQQDPGMELHLIHYSYGVNSTEKGDLSSESTVSRIRTEHFPLTLESARPSHTSQYLCASSFSGGARSTGELFFGEGSRLTVL.

The chain's CDR3 is CASSTVLTQGYTF. In DNA, the CDR3 is TGCGCCAGCAGTACGGTCCTCACGCAAGGCTACACCTTC. The chain uses TRBV5-1 and TRBJ1-2, with unresolved D. CDR1 and CDR2 (germline): SGHRS, YFSETQ. V was clipped by 5 bases and J by 8 bases, with 16 bases between them. The length of the CDR3 is 13 residues.

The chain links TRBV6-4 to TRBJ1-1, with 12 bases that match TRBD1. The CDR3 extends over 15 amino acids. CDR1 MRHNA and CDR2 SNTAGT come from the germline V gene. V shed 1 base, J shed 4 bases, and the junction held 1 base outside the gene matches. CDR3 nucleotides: TGTGCCAGCAGTGACTGGGGACAGGGGGCCACTGAAGCTTTCTTT. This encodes CASSDWGQGATEAFF.

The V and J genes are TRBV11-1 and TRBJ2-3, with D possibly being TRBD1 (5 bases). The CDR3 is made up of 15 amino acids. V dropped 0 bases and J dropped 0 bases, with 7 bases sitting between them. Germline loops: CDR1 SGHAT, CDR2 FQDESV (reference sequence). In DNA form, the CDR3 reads TGTGCCAGCAGCTTAGCGACAGCTAGCACAGATACGCAGTATTTT. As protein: CASSLATASTDTQYF.

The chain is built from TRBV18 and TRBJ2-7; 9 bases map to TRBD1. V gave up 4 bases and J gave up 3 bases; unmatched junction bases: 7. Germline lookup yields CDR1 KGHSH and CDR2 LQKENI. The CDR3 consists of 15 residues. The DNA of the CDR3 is TGTGCCAGCTCACAAACCGGGACAGGGTTCTACGAGCAGTACTTC. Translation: CASSQTGTGFYEQYF.

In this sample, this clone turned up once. CDR3 amino acids: CASSTNRGGTTEAFF. Written as DNA, the CDR3 is TGCGCCAGCAGCACCAACAGAGGAGGGACCACTGAAGCTTTCTTT. V and J are TRBV5-1 and TRBJ1-1, with D possibly matching TRBD1 (5 bases). The CDR3 is 15 residues long. Germline CDR1 and CDR2: SGHRS and YFSETQ. Trimming left V 4 bases short and J 4 bases short, with 17 bases between.

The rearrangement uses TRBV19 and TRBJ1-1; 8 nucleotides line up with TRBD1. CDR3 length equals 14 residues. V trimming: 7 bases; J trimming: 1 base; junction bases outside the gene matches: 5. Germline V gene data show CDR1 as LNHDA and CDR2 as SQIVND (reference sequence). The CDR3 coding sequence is TGTGCCAGTACCAGAGGACAGGGGAACACTGAAGCTTTCTTT. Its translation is CASTRGQGNTEAFF.

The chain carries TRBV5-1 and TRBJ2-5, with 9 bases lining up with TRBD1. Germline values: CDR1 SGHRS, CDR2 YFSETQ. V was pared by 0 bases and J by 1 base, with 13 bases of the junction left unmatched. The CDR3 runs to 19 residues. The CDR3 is CASSLALAAGTGTQETQYF. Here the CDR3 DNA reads TGCGCCAGCAGCTTGGCCCTTGCGGCCGGGACAGGGACCCAAGAGACCCAGTACTTC. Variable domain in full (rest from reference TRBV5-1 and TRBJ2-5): KAGVTQTPRYLIKTRGQQVTLSCSPISGHRSVSWYQQTPGQGLQFLFEYFSETQRNKGNFPGRFSGRQFSNSRSEMNVSTLELGDSALYLCASSLALAAGTGTQETQYFGPGTRLLVL.

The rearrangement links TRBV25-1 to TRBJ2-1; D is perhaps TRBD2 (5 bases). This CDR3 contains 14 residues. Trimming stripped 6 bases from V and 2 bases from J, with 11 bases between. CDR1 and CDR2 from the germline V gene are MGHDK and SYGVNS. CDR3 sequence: CASRLGGPYNEQFF. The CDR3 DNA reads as TGTGCCAGCAGACTAGGCGGTCCCTACAATGAGCAGTTCTTC.

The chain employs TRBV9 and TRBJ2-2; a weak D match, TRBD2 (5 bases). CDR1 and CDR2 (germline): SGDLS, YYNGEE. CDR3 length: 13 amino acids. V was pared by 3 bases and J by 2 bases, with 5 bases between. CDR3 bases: TGTGCCAGCAGCGCGGGAAACACCGGGGAGCTGTTTTTT. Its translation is CASSAGNTGELFF.

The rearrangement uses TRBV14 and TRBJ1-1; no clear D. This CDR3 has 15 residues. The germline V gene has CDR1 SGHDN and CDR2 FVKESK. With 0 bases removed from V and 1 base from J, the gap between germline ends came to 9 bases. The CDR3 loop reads CASSQDDVRNTEAFF. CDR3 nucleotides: TGTGCCAGCAGCCAAGATGATGTGAGGAACACTGAAGCTTTCTTT.

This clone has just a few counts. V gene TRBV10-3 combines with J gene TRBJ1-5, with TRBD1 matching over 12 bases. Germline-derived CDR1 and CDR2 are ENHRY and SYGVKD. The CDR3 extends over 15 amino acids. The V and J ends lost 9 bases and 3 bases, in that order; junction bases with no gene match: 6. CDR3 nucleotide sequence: TGTGCCATAGCCGGGACAGGGGGCCCCAATCAGCCCCAGCATTTT. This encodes CAIAGTGGPNQPQHF.

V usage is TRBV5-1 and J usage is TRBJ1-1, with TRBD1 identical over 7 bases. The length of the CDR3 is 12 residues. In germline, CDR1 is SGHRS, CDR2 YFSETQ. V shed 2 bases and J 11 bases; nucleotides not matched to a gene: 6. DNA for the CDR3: TGCGCCAGCAGCTTTGACAGGGTGTGGGCTTTCTTT. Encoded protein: CASSFDRVWAFF.

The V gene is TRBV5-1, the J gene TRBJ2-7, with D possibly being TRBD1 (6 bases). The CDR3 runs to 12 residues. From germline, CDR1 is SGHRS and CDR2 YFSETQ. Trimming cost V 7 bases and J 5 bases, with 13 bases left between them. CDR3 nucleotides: TGCGCCAGCTCAGCAGGGGCAGACGAGCAGTACTTC. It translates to CASSAGADEQYF.

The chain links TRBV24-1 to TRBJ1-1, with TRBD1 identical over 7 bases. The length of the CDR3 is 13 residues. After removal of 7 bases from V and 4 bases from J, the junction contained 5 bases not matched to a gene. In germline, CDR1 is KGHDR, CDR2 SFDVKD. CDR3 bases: TGTGCCACCAGCACCAACAGGGGCACTGAAGCTTTCTTT. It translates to CATSTNRGTEAFF.

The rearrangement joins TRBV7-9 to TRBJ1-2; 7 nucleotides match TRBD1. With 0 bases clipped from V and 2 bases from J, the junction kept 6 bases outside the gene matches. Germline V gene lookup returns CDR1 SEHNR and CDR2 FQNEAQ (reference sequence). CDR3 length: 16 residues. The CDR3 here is CASSLAAAGGNYGYTF. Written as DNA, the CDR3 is TGTGCCAGCAGCTTAGCTGCGGCAGGGGGGAACTATGGCTACACCTTC. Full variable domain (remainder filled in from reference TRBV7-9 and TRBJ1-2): DTGVSQNPRHKITKRGQNVTFRCDPISEHNRLYWYRQTLGQGPEFLTYFQNEAQLEKSRLLSDRFSAERPKGSFSTLEIQRTEQGDSAMYLCASSLAAAGGNYGYTFGSGTRLTVV.

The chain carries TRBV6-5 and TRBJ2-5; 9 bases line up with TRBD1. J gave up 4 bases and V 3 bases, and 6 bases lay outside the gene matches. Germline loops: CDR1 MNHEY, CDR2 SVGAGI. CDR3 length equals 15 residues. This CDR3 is CASSYETGGRETQYF. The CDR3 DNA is TGTGCCAGCAGTTATGAGACAGGGGGTCGAGAGACCCAGTACTTC.